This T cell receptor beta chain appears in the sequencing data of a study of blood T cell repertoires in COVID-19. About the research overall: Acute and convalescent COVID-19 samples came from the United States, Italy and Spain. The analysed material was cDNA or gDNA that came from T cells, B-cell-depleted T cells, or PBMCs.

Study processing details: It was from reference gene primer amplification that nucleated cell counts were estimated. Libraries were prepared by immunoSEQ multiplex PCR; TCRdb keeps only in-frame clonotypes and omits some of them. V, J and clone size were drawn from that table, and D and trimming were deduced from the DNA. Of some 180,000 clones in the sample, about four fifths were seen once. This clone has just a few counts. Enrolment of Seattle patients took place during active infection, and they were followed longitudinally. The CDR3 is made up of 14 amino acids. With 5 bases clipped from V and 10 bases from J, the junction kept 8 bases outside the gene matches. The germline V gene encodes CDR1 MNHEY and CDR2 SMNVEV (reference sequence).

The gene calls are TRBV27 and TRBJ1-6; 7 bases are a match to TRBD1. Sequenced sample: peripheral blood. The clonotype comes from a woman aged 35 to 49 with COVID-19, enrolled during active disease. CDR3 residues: CASSVIDRASPLHF. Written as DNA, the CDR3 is TGTGCCAGCAGTGTAATAGACAGGGCCTCACCCCTCCACTTT.